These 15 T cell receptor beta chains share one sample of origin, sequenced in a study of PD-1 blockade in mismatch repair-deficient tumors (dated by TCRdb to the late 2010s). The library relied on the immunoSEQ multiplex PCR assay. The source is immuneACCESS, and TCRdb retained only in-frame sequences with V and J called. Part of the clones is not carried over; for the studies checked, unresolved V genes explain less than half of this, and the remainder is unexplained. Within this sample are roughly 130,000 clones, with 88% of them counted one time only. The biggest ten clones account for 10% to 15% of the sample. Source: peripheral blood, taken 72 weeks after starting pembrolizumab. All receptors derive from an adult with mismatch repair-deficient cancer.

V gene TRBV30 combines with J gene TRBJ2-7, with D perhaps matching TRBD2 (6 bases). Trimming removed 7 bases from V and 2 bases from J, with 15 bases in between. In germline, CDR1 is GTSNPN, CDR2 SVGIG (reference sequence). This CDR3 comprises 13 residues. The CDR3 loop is CASRGDLTYEQYF. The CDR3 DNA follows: TGTGCCTCCCGCGGGGACTTGACCTACGAGCAGTACTTC.

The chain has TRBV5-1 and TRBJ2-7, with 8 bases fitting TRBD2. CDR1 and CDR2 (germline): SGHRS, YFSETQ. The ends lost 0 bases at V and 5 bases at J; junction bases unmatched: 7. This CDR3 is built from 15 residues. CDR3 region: CASSLDREGGNEQYF. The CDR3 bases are TGCGCCAGCAGCTTGGACCGGGAGGGGGGCAACGAGCAGTACTTC.

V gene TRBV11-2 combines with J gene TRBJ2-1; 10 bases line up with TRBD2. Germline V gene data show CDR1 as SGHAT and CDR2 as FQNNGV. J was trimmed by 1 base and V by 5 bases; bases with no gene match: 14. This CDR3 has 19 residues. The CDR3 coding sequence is TGTGCCAGCAGCGGACCCAGCGGGAGGGAGTGGGGATCCTACAATGAGCAGTTCTTC. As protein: CASSGPSGREWGSYNEQFF.

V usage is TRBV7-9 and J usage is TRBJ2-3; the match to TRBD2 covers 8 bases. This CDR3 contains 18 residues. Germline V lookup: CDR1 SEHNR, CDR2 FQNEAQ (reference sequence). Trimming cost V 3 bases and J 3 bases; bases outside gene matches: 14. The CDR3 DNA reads TGTGCCAGCAGCTTCCTCGGTAGTAGCGGGATCATTACAGATACGCAGTATTTT. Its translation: CASSFLGSSGIITDTQYF.

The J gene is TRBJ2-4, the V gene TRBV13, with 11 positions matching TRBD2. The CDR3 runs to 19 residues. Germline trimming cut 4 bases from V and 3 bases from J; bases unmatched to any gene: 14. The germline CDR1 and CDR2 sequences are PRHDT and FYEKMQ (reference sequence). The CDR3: CASSSRGTSGSKGKNIQYF. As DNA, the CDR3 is TGTGCCAGCAGCTCAAGGGGCACTAGCGGGAGTAAAGGCAAAAACATTCAGTACTTC. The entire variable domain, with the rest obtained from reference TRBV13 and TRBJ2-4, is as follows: AAGVIQSPRHLIKEKRETATLKCYPIPRHDTVYWYQQGPGQDPQFLISFYEKMQSDKGSIPDRFSAQQFSDYHSELNMSSLELGDSALYFCASSSRGTSGSKGKNIQYFGAGTRLSVL.

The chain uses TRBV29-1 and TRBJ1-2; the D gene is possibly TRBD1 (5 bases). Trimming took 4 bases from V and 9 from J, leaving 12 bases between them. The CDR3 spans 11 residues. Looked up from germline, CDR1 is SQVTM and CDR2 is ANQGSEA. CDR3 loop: CSVVAGGSYTF. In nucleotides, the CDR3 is TGCAGCGTTGTGGCGGGGGGGAGCTACACCTTC.

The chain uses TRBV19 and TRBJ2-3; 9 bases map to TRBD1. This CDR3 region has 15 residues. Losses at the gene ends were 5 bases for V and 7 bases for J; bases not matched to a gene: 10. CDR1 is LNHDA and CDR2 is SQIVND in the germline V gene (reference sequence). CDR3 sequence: CASSPETGGRYTQYF. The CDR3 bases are TGTGCCAGTAGTCCGGAGACAGGGGGACGGTATACGCAGTATTTT.

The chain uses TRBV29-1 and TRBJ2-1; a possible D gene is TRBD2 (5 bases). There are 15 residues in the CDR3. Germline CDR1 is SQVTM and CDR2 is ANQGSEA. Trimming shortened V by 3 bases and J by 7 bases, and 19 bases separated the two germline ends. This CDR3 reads CSVDGLAAFLNEQFF. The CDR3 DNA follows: TGCAGCGTTGATGGGCTAGCAGCCTTTTTGAATGAGCAGTTCTTC.

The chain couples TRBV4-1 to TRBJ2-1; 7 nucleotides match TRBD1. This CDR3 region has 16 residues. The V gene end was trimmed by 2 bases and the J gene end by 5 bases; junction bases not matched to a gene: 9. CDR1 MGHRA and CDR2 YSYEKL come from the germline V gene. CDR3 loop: CASSQPRQGADNEQFF. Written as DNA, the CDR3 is TGCGCCAGCAGCCAACCGAGACAGGGCGCCGACAATGAGCAGTTCTTC.

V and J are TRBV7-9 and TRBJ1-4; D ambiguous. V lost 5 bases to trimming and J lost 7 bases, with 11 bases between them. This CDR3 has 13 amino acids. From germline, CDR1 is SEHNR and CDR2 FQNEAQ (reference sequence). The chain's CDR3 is CASSPSKPEKLFF. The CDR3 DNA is TGTGCCAGCAGCCCCAGTAAGCCTGAAAAACTGTTTTTT. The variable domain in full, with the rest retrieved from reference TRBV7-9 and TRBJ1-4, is DTGVSQNPRHKITKRGQNVTFRCDPISEHNRLYWYRQTLGQGPEFLTYFQNEAQLEKSRLLSDRFSAERPKGSFSTLEIQRTEQGDSAMYLCASSPSKPEKLFFGSGTQLSVL.

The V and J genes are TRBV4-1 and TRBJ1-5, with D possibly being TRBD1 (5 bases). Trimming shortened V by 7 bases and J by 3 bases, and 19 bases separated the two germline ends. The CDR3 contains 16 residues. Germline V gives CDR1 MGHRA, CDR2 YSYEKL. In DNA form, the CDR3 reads TGCGCCAGCACTCATTATTGGTCCAGGGACAATCAGCCCCAGCATTTT. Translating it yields CASTHYWSRDNQPQHF.

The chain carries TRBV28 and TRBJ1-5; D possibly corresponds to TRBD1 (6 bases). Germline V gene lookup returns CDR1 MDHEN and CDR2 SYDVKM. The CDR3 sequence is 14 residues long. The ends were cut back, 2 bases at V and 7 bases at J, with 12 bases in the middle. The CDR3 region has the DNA TGTGCCAGCAGTTTAGGGGGGGCGCGACAGCCCCAGCATTTT. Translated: CASSLGGARQPQHF.

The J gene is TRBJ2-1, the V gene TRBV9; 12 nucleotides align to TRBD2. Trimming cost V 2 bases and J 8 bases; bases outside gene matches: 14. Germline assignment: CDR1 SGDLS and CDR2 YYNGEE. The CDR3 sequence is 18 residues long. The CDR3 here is CASSVSGLAGMGDDEQFF. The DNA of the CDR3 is TGTGCCAGCAGCGTTAGTGGACTAGCGGGAATGGGCGATGATGAGCAGTTCTTC.

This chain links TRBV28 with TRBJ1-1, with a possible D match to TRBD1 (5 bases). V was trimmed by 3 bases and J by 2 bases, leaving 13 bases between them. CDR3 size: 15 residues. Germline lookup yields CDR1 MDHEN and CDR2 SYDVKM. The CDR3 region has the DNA TGTGCCAGCAGTTTGGGCTGGGGGTTAAACACTGAAGCTTTCTTT. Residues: CASSLGWGLNTEAFF.

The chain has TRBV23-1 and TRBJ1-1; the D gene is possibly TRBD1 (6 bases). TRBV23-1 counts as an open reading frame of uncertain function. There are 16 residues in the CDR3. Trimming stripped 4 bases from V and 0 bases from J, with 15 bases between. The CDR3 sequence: CASSPPSGGMNTEAFF. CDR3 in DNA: TGCGCCAGCAGTCCACCGAGCGGGGGCATGAACACTGAAGCTTTCTTT.